Listed below are T cell receptor beta chains from one sample, sequenced in a study of molecular identifiers for immune sequencing clone quantification. Using its own MiXCR run on the PCR reads, TCRdb lists one record per CDR3 protein. The repertoire consists of several thousand distinct CDR3 sequences, with 35% occurring once and the leading ten covering about 7%. The sample comprised naive CD8+ T cells from blood, with Jurkat cell RNA spiked in. The receptors derive from a human donor in good health. Some libraries in this study had Jurkat cell RNA spiked in. CDR3s include the opening cysteine and the closing phenylalanine or tryptophan. The order of the fields is D gene, J gene, clone size, V gene, CDR3 length, CDR3 DNA, CDR3 protein. A D gene is named only where the DNA matches it firmly. Only some rows state a clone size, as once, few, many or a class for expanded clones.

d_gene: TRBD1
j_gene: TRBJ1-2
abundance: NA
v_gene: TRBV5-1
len: 15
CDR3nt: TGCGCCAGCAGGGGGACAGGGGAAAAGTATGGTGGCTACACCTTC
CDR3aa: CASRGTGEKYGGYTF

d_gene: NA
j_gene: TRBJ2-3
abundance: few
v_gene: TRBV28
len: 13
CDR3nt: TGTGCCAGCAGTTTCCCCCTAACAGATACGCAGTATTTT
CDR3aa: CASSFPLTDTQYF

d_gene: TRBD2
j_gene: TRBJ2-7
abundance: NA
v_gene: TRBV9
len: 15
CDR3nt: TGTGCCAGCAGCGTAGTAGGTAGCGGGACCTCCGAGCAGTACTTC
CDR3aa: CASSVVGSGTSEQYF

d_gene: NA
j_gene: TRBJ1-2
abundance: NA
v_gene: TRBV20-1
len: 12
CDR3nt: TGCAGTGCTAGTGACAATAACTATGGCTACACCTTC
CDR3aa: CSASDNNYGYTF

d_gene: NA
j_gene: TRBJ1-1
abundance: NA
v_gene: TRBV5-1
len: 15
CDR3nt: TGCGCCAGCAGCCCGTCAACGAAAGATTACACTGAAGCTTTCTTT
CDR3aa: CASSPSTKDYTEAFF

d_gene: TRBD2
j_gene: TRBJ2-3
abundance: medium-sized
v_gene: TRBV28
len: 16
CDR3nt: TGTGCCAGCAGTTTGAGGCTAGCGGGAAGCACAGATACGCAGTATTTT
CDR3aa: CASSLRLAGSTDTQYF

d_gene: NA
j_gene: TRBJ1-6
abundance: NA
v_gene: TRBV7-2
len: 16
CDR3nt: TGTGCCAGCAGCTCGTTGGCCAGCCCCTATAATTCACCCCTCCACTTT
CDR3aa: CASSSLASPYNSPLHF

d_gene: TRBD2
j_gene: TRBJ2-2
abundance: medium-sized
v_gene: TRBV29-1
len: 12
CDR3nt: TGCAGCGTGGAAGGACTAGCCGGGGAGCTGTTTTTT
CDR3aa: CSVEGLAGELFF

d_gene: NA
j_gene: TRBJ2-3
abundance: few
v_gene: TRBV5-6
len: 13
CDR3nt: TGTGCCAGCAGTCGGGACAGCACAGATACGCAGTATTTT
CDR3aa: CASSRDSTDTQYF

d_gene: NA
j_gene: TRBJ2-2
abundance: few
v_gene: TRBV7-9
len: 12
CDR3nt: TGTGCCAGCAGCCCCCCCCCCGGGGAGCAGTTTTTT
CDR3aa: CASSPPPGEQFF

d_gene: TRBD1
j_gene: TRBJ2-6
abundance: NA
v_gene: TRBV28
len: 18
CDR3nt: TGTGCCAGCAGTGACGGGACAGGGGGCTTTGCTGGGGCCACCGTCCTGACTTTC
CDR3aa: CASSDGTGGFAGATVLTF

d_gene: NA
j_gene: TRBJ1-3
abundance: few
v_gene: TRBV20-1
len: 13
CDR3nt: TGCAGTGCTAGTACTGGGTCCGGAAACACCATATATTTT
CDR3aa: CSASTGSGNTIYF

d_gene: NA
j_gene: TRBJ2-7
abundance: few
v_gene: TRBV19
len: 14
CDR3nt: TGTGCCAGTAGTACCTCCCCGAAGACCTTCGAGCAGTACTTC
CDR3aa: CASSTSPKTFEQYF

d_gene: NA
j_gene: TRBJ2-6
abundance: medium-sized
v_gene: TRBV6-4
len: 14
CDR3nt: TGTGCCAGCAGTGACGGGTCTGGGGCCAACGTCCTGACTTTC
CDR3aa: CASSDGSGANVLTF

d_gene: TRBD1
j_gene: TRBJ2-6
abundance: NA
v_gene: TRBV5-4
len: 15
CDR3nt: TGTGCCAGCAGTTTGACAGGGACTGGGGCCAACGTCCTGACTTTC
CDR3aa: CASSLTGTGANVLTF

d_gene: NA
j_gene: TRBJ2-5
abundance: NA
v_gene: TRBV27
len: 15
CDR3nt: TGTGCCAGCAGGCCTGGCGAGCGATTACAAGAGACCCAGTACTTC
CDR3aa: CASRPGERLQETQYF

d_gene: TRBD1
j_gene: TRBJ2-7
abundance: NA
v_gene: TRBV4-3
len: 15
CDR3nt: TGCGCCAGCAGCCAAGACAGCCAGGGGGCGTACGAGCGGTACTTC
CDR3aa: CASSQDSQGAYERYF

d_gene: TRBD1
j_gene: TRBJ2-7
abundance: few
v_gene: TRBV2
len: 14
CDR3nt: TGTGCCAGCAGTGGGACAGGGGTTTGGAACGAGCAGTACTTC
CDR3aa: CASSGTGVWNEQYF

d_gene: NA
j_gene: TRBJ2-5
abundance: NA
v_gene: TRBV20-1
len: 14
CDR3nt: TGCAGTGCTAGTTTTGGCCTAGGAGAAGAGACCCAGTACTTC
CDR3aa: CSASFGLGEETQYF

d_gene: NA
j_gene: TRBJ2-7
abundance: few
v_gene: TRBV28
len: 15
CDR3nt: TGTGCCAGCAGCATTTCGGCTCCCGGGTACTACGAGCAGTACTTC
CDR3aa: CASSISAPGYYEQYF

d_gene: NA
j_gene: TRBJ2-3
abundance: few
v_gene: TRBV2
len: 14
CDR3nt: TGTGCCAGCAGGGACAGTATAGCTGTGGATACGCAGTATTTT
CDR3aa: CASRDSIAVDTQYF

d_gene: TRBD1
j_gene: TRBJ1-2
abundance: NA
v_gene: TRBV2
len: 15
CDR3nt: TGTGCCAGCAGACTCGACAGGGCCGCTAACTATGGCTACACCTTC
CDR3aa: CASRLDRAANYGYTF

d_gene: NA
j_gene: TRBJ2-7
abundance: NA
v_gene: TRBV19
len: 15
CDR3nt: TGTGCCAGTAGTATCACGGGGCACCGAGACTACGAGCAGTACTTC
CDR3aa: CASSITGHRDYEQYF

d_gene: TRBD2
j_gene: TRBJ2-1
abundance: NA
v_gene: TRBV4-3
len: 16
CDR3nt: TGCGCCAGCAGCCAAGTGACTAGCGGGGCCTACAATGAGCAGTTCTTC
CDR3aa: CASSQVTSGAYNEQFF

d_gene: TRBD1
j_gene: TRBJ1-6
abundance: few
v_gene: TRBV7-9
len: 14
CDR3nt: TGTGCCAGCAGCCTCCGGACAGGGGATTCACCCCTCCACTTT
CDR3aa: CASSLRTGDSPLHF

d_gene: NA
j_gene: TRBJ2-7
abundance: NA
v_gene: TRBV10-2
len: 12
CDR3nt: TGCGCCACCAAGACACGGTTTGCCGAGCAGTACTTC
CDR3aa: CATKTRFAEQYF

d_gene: TRBD1
j_gene: TRBJ2-3
abundance: NA
v_gene: TRBV4-1
len: 16
CDR3nt: TGCGCCAGCAGCCAGACAGGGGGCCAATGGACAGATACGCAGTATTTT
CDR3aa: CASSQTGGQWTDTQYF

d_gene: TRBD1
j_gene: TRBJ1-5
abundance: NA
v_gene: TRBV2
len: 16
CDR3nt: TGTGCCAGCAAAGGAGGGACAGCTTATAGCAATCAGCCCCAGCATTTT
CDR3aa: CASKGGTAYSNQPQHF

d_gene: TRBD2
j_gene: TRBJ2-1
abundance: NA
v_gene: TRBV20-1
len: 14
CDR3nt: TGCAGTGCTAGGACTAGCGGGAGGTTTTATGAGCAGTTCTTC
CDR3aa: CSARTSGRFYEQFF

d_gene: NA
j_gene: TRBJ2-5
abundance: few
v_gene: TRBV2
len: 14
CDR3nt: TGTGCCAGCAGTGGGGGCAGGGGCGGAGAGACCCAGTACTTC
CDR3aa: CASSGGRGGETQYF

d_gene: NA
j_gene: TRBJ2-6
abundance: NA
v_gene: TRBV6-5
len: 15
CDR3nt: TGTGCCAGCAGCGGACAGCCCTCTGGGGCCAACGTCCTGACTTTC
CDR3aa: CASSGQPSGANVLTF

d_gene: NA
j_gene: TRBJ2-5
abundance: NA
v_gene: TRBV7-7
len: 15
CDR3nt: TGTGCCAGCAGCTTTCCCCTATTCGAGAAAGAGCCCCAGTACTTC
CDR3aa: CASSFPLFEKEPQYF

d_gene: NA
j_gene: TRBJ2-3
abundance: NA
v_gene: TRBV12-3/TRBV12-4
len: 14
CDR3nt: TGTGCCAGCAATCTGGGCGAAGCGAGAGATACGCAGTATTTT
CDR3aa: CASNLGEARDTQYF

d_gene: TRBD1
j_gene: TRBJ1-6
abundance: NA
v_gene: TRBV27
len: 15
CDR3nt: TGTGCCAGCGGTCCGGGACAGCCCTATAATTCACCCCTCCACTTT
CDR3aa: CASGPGQPYNSPLHF

d_gene: TRBD2
j_gene: TRBJ2-7
abundance: few
v_gene: TRBV10-3
len: 18
CDR3nt: TGTGCCATCAGTGAGTCCGGGGCTAGCGGACGCCCATTTTACGAGCAGTACTTC
CDR3aa: CAISESGASGRPFYEQYF

d_gene: TRBD1
j_gene: TRBJ1-1
abundance: medium-sized
v_gene: TRBV6-2/TRBV6-3
len: 14
CDR3nt: TGTGCCAGCAGTCCAGGGGGAGCGAACACTGAAGCTTTCTTT
CDR3aa: CASSPGGANTEAFF

d_gene: NA
j_gene: TRBJ2-1
abundance: NA
v_gene: TRBV5-6
len: 13
CDR3nt: TGTGCCAGCAGCTTGGCTATGTTCAGTGAGCAGTTCTTC
CDR3aa: CASSLAMFSEQFF